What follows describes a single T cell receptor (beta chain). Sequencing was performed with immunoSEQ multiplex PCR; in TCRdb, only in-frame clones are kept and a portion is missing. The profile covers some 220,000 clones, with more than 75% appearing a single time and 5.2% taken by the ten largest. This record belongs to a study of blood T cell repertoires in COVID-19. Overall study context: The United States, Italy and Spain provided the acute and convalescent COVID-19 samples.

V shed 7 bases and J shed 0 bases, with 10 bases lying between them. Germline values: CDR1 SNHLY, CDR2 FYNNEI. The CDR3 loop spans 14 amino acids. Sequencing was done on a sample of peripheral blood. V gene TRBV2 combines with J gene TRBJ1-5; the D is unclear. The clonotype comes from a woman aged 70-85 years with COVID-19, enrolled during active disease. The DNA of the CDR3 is TGTGCCAGCACCGAGGCACATAGCAATCAGCCCCAGCATTTT. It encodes CASTEAHSNQPQHF. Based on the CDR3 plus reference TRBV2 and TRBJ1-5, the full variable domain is EPEVTQTPSHQVTQMGQEVILRCVPISNHLYFYWYRQILGQKVEFLVSFYNNEISEKSEIFDDQFSVERPDGSNFTLKIRSTKLEDSAMYFCASTEAHSNQPQHFGDGTRLSIL.